This passage covers 21 T cell receptor beta chains from one sample sequenced in a study of blood T cell repertoires in COVID-19 (dated by TCRdb to the early 2020s). The protocol used for the library was the immunoSEQ multiplex PCR assay. TCRdb obtained this table from immuneACCESS and retained in-frame rearrangements with V and J assigned. These tables miss some clones; where compared with another copy, unresolved V genes account for less than half of the shortfall, and the remainder is unexplained. The sample has about 400,000 clones on record, around 87% of them singletons. The top ten clonotypes cover over 2.5% of the sample. Sequenced: peripheral blood. Every receptor here comes from a human donor in a cohort sampled during active COVID-19.

The chain carries TRBV3-1 (or the pseudogene TRBV3-2) and TRBJ2-5; 10 nucleotides line up with TRBD1. Germline V gives CDR1 LGHDT, CDR2 YNNKEL (reference sequence). CDR3 length: 13 residues. Germline trimming cut 4 bases from V and 5 bases from J; bases unmatched to any gene: 1. The CDR3 region is CASSRGQGETQYF. CDR3 sequence (DNA): TGTGCCAGCAGCCGGGGACAGGGGGAGACCCAGTACTTC.

This sequence joins TRBV9 and TRBJ1-4; TRBD1 agrees at 10 bases. V lost 4 bases to trimming and J lost 8 bases; unmatched junction nucleotides: 5. The CDR3 has 14 residues. Germline CDR1 and CDR2: SGDLS and YYNGEE. DNA of the CDR3: TGTGCCAGCAGCCGACAGGGGGCCAACGAAAAACTGTTTTTT. Its translation: CASSRQGANEKLFF.

The rearrangement uses TRBV11-3 and TRBJ2-1; TRBD2 agrees at 7 bases. CDR1 and CDR2 (germline): SGHNT, YENEEA. V gave up 5 bases and J gave up 9 bases; unmatched junction bases: 7. The CDR3 has 13 amino acids. The CDR3 is CASSRKRGGEQFF. The CDR3 DNA reads as TGTGCCAGCAGCCGAAAGCGGGGCGGTGAGCAGTTCTTC.

This clone appeared a single time. The chain recombines TRBV10-3 with TRBJ1-6; D gene unclear. The germline V gene has CDR1 ENHRY and CDR2 SYGVKD. V dropped 11 bases and J dropped 0 bases, with 8 bases sitting between them. The CDR3 extends over 13 amino acids. The CDR3 reads CAAVGSYNSPLHF. The CDR3 nucleotides read TGTGCCGCCGTCGGCTCCTATAATTCACCCCTCCACTTT.

The V and J genes are TRBV6-1 and TRBJ1-6; D remains ambiguous. Germline loops: CDR1 MNHNS, CDR2 SASEGT. V was clipped by 1 base and J by 10 bases, with 8 bases between them. The CDR3 sequence is 13 residues long. In DNA form, the CDR3 reads TGTGCCAGCAGTGAAGGCCCGGGGTCACCCCTCCACTTT. Translation: CASSEGPGSPLHF.

The chain uses TRBV4-1 and TRBJ2-3; 14 bases match TRBD2. This CDR3 contains 19 residues. Looked up from germline, CDR1 is MGHRA and CDR2 is YSYEKL. With V trimmed by 0 bases and J by 7 bases, 12 bases remained unmatched. This CDR3 reads CASSQEATSGRVQGNTQYF. The CDR3 DNA reads TGCGCCAGCAGCCAAGAAGCGACTAGCGGGAGGGTCCAAGGGAATACGCAGTATTTT.

The rearrangement uses TRBV20-1 and TRBJ2-7, with D perhaps TRBD2 (5 bases). This CDR3 is 12 amino acids long. Germline CDR1 is DFQATT and CDR2 is SNEGSKA (reference sequence). The germline V and J ends were trimmed by 3 bases and 6 bases, with 12 bases remaining between them. CDR3 bases: TGCAGTGCTAGTGGGCTGGCGGGCGAGCAGTACTTC. As protein: CSASGLAGEQYF.

This rearrangement joins TRBV30 to TRBJ1-1; D is undetermined. Trimming removed 0 bases at V and 2 bases at J, with 13 bases between. Germline lookup yields CDR1 GTSNPN and CDR2 SVGIG (reference sequence). The CDR3 has 15 amino acids. Written as DNA, the CDR3 is TGTGCCTGGAGTGTCCTGATAGATTTAAACACTGAAGCTTTCTTT. It yields the protein CAWSVLIDLNTEAFF.

Turning to this clone: Germline and junction disagree at one end, which may indicate a read error. The V call is TRBV30, the J call TRBJ1-2, with 9 bases identical to TRBD1. Germline loops: CDR1 GTSNPN, CDR2 SVGIG (reference sequence). The CDR3 loop spans 13 amino acids. Here the CDR3 DNA reads TGCGCATGGGGACAGGGATCTTGGAGCGGCTACACCTTC. Translation gives CAWGQGSWSGYTF.

The chain employs TRBV6-1 and TRBJ2-7, with D maybe TRBD1 (6 bases). V lost 3 bases and J lost 2, with 8 bases in between. Germline CDR1 and CDR2: MNHNS and SASEGT. The CDR3 extends over 13 amino acids. The CDR3 coding sequence is TGTGCCAGCAGTGAGGGGACACCCTACGAGCAGTACTTC. It specifies CASSEGTPYEQYF.

The rearrangement joins TRBV6-5 to TRBJ2-1, with TRBD2 matching 11 bases. With 10 bases clipped from V and 10 bases from J, the junction kept 9 bases outside the gene matches. This CDR3 has 13 amino acids. Germline values: CDR1 MNHEY, CDR2 SVGAGI. The CDR3 DNA sequence: TGTGCCACCACCACTAGCGGGAGCGGGGAGCAGTTCTTC. Protein sequence: CATTTSGSGEQFF.

V usage is TRBV2 and J usage is TRBJ2-1; D remains unclear. CDR3 size: 15 residues. The germline V gene encodes CDR1 SNHLY and CDR2 FYNNEI. Between the trimmed V and J ends, which lost 1 base and 6 bases, there was a span of 13 bases. DNA of the CDR3: TGTGCCAGCAGTGAAGAGATCTACTCGGGCAATGAGCAGTTCTTC. Protein: CASSEEIYSGNEQFF.

V and J are TRBV28 and TRBJ2-5, with D perhaps matching TRBD1 (5 bases). Between the trimmed V and J ends, which lost 3 bases and 3 bases, there was a span of 20 bases. The CDR3 consists of 17 residues. Germline V CDR1 and CDR2: MDHEN, SYDVKM. The CDR3 reads CASSFWQEDKGKETQYF. The CDR3 nucleotides read TGTGCCAGCAGTTTTTGGCAAGAGGATAAGGGGAAAGAGACCCAGTACTTC. Filled out from reference TRBV28 and TRBJ2-5, the complete variable domain reads DVKVTQSSRYLVKRTGEKVFLECVQDMDHENMFWYRQDPGLGLRLIYFSYDVKMKEKGDIPEGYSVSREKKERFSLILESASTNQTSMYLCASSFWQEDKGKETQYFGPGTRLLVL.

The CDR3 reads CASSPGQIQETQYF. In nucleotides, the CDR3 is TGCGCCAGCAGCCCGGGACAGATACAAGAGACCCAGTACTTC. The J gene is TRBJ2-5, the V gene TRBV5-1, with 7 bases aligning to TRBD1. Per germline, CDR1 SGHRS and CDR2 YFSETQ. V lost 4 bases to trimming and J lost 2 bases; unmatched junction nucleotides: 5. The CDR3 has 14 amino acids.

The V gene is TRBV5-4, the J gene TRBJ2-3; D gene unclear. The CDR3 has 16 residues. Trimming cost V 4 bases and J 2 bases, with 17 bases left between them. Germline lookup yields CDR1 SGHNT and CDR2 YYREEE (reference sequence). CDR3 in DNA: TGTGCCAGCAGCCCCCCTTATGGCGGAGACACAGATACGCAGTATTTT. Its translation: CASSPPYGGDTDTQYF.

The CDR3 nucleotides read TGTGCCAGCAGTGTGGACAGGTTTAGAGAAGAGACCCAGTACTTC. Translation: CASSVDRFREETQYF. The chain recombines TRBV28 with TRBJ2-5, with 7 nucleotides matching TRBD1. The trim removed 5 bases at V and 3 bases at J, leaving 9 bases unmatched. Germline lookup yields CDR1 MDHEN and CDR2 SYDVKM. This CDR3 region has 15 residues.

The rearrangement joins TRBV19 to TRBJ1-1, with TRBD1 identical over 7 bases. Germline V CDR1 and CDR2: LNHDA, SQIVND (reference sequence). The CDR3 totals 16 residues. The ends lost 7 bases at V and 0 bases at J; junction bases unmatched: 11. CDR3 sequence: CASNQRRQGVNTEAFF. For the CDR3, the DNA is TGTGCCAGTAACCAAAGACGACAGGGTGTGAACACTGAAGCTTTCTTT. Full variable domain (remainder filled in from reference TRBV19 and TRBJ1-1): DGGITQSPKYLFRKEGQNVTLSCEQNLNHDAMYWYRQDPGQGLRLIYYSQIVNDFQKGDIAEGYSVSREKKESFPLTVTSAQKNPTAFYLCASNQRRQGVNTEAFFGQGTRLTVV.

V is TRBV5-1 and J is TRBJ2-1; 10 nucleotides align to TRBD2. The CDR3 covers 16 residues. The germline V gene encodes CDR1 SGHRS and CDR2 YFSETQ. V dropped 0 bases and J dropped 10; count of bases not matched to a gene: 10. The CDR3 bases are TGCGCCAGCAGCTTGGGTGTTCTAGCGGGAGAACCCGAGCAGTTCTTC. Protein sequence: CASSLGVLAGEPEQFF. Together with reference TRBV5-1 and TRBJ2-1, the CDR3 gives the full variable domain: KAGVTQTPRYLIKTRGQQVTLSCSPISGHRSVSWYQQTPGQGLQFLFEYFSETQRNKGNFPGRFSGRQFSNSRSEMNVSTLELGDSALYLCASSLGVLAGEPEQFFGPGTRLTVL.

V is TRBV7-3 and J is TRBJ2-5; 9 bases align to TRBD1. Trimming took 5 bases from V and 6 from J; bases not matched to a gene: 16. Germline CDR1 SGHTA, CDR2 FQGTGA. This CDR3 has 17 amino acids. The CDR3 coding sequence is TGTGCCAGCAGCCGGTTACCACCGGGACAGGGAGGGCAGACCCAGTACTTC. Its protein product is CASSRLPPGQGGQTQYF.

This chain joins TRBV6-6 and TRBJ2-7, with TRBD1 matching 9 bases. This CDR3 is 13 amino acids long. The junction had 15 bases not matched to a gene; V was cut back by 8 bases and J by 13 bases. Germline CDR1 is MNHNY and CDR2 is SVGAGI (reference sequence). CDR3 nucleotides: TGTGCCAGCCTCCCCCACGGGACAGGGTTGTCATACTTC. Residues: CASLPHGTGLSYF.

The sample holds one count of this clone. The chain has TRBV9 and TRBJ2-7; 8 nucleotides align to TRBD2. The CDR3 loop spans 14 amino acids. V trimming: 3 bases; J trimming: 7 bases; junction bases outside the gene matches: 9. The germline CDR1 and CDR2 sequences are SGDLS and YYNGEE. The CDR3 DNA reads as TGTGCCAGCAGCGGGCGGGGGGTCGACGGGGAGCAGTACTTC. This encodes CASSGRGVDGEQYF.